Below are 18 T cell receptor beta chains sequenced from a single sample in a study of blood T cell repertoires in COVID-19. Libraries were prepared by immunoSEQ multiplex PCR; TCRdb keeps only in-frame clonotypes and omits some of them. The sample yields under 250,000 clones, 75% to 90% seen once. The specimen was peripheral blood. These receptor sequences come from a man aged 35 to 55 with acute or convalescent COVID-19.

The rearrangement uses TRBV28 and TRBJ2-2, with D possibly TRBD1 on 6 matching bases. The length of the CDR3 is 16 residues. Germline V gives CDR1 MDHEN, CDR2 SYDVKM. The ends were cut back, 2 bases at V and 1 base at J, with 11 bases in the middle. The CDR3 sequence is CASSLEGRGNTGELFF. The CDR3 region has the DNA TGTGCCAGCAGTTTAGAGGGCAGGGGGAACACCGGGGAGCTGTTTTTT.

The chain links TRBV28 to TRBJ1-2, with 10 bases lining up with TRBD1. CDR1 is MDHEN, CDR2 SYDVKM, per germline. V shed 3 bases, J shed 8 bases, and the junction held 15 bases outside the gene matches. The CDR3 is made up of 17 amino acids. The CDR3 DNA reads as TGTGCCAGCAGTTTCCTGGGACAGGGGAACACCGGGAGAGGCTACACCTTC. Protein sequence: CASSFLGQGNTGRGYTF.

The J gene is TRBJ2-3, the V gene TRBV11-3; tentative D call: TRBD1 (5 bases). This CDR3 is built from 14 residues. CDR1 is SGHNT, CDR2 YENEEA, per germline. Trimming removed 4 bases at V and 4 bases at J, with 12 bases between. The CDR3 sequence is CASSSRQTPDTQYF. CDR3 nucleotide sequence: TGTGCCAGCAGCTCCCGACAGACTCCAGATACGCAGTATTTT.

V and J are TRBV27 and TRBJ1-6; tentative D call: TRBD1 (5 bases). The CDR3 runs to 15 residues. Deletions cut 6 bases from V and 7 bases from J, with 16 bases between. The germline gives CDR1 MNHEY, CDR2 SMNVEV (reference sequence). The CDR3 region is CASRGGHSGNSPLHF. The CDR3 DNA reads as TGTGCCAGCAGGGGAGGACATAGTGGGAATTCACCCCTCCACTTT.

This chain connects TRBV18 to TRBJ2-7, with TRBD2 matching 11 bases. This CDR3 is 16 amino acids long. Trimming took 1 base from V and 1 from J; bases not matched to a gene: 3. Germline V gives CDR1 KGHSH, CDR2 LQKENI. CDR3 nucleotides: TGTGCCAGCTCACCACTCGGGACTAGCGGATCCTACGAGCAGTACTTC. Residues: CASSPLGTSGSYEQYF.

The V and J genes are TRBV6-5 and TRBJ2-1; maybe TRBD2 (5 bases). The CDR3 contains 11 residues. V was trimmed by 6 bases and J by 13 bases, leaving 13 bases between them. Germline assignment: CDR1 MNHEY and CDR2 SVGAGI. In DNA form, the CDR3 reads TGTGCCAGCAGGCGAGGTTCGGGACAGTTCTTC. It translates to CASRRGSGQFF.

V is TRBV5-1 and J is TRBJ1-1, with TRBD1 identical over 9 bases. V shed 0 bases and J 11 bases; nucleotides not matched to a gene: 20. The CDR3 is 18 amino acids. Germline CDR1 SGHRS, CDR2 YFSETQ. This CDR3 reads CASSLAPGLPGQGMAAFF. The CDR3 DNA is TGCGCCAGCAGCTTGGCCCCCGGTCTCCCGGGACAGGGTATGGCGGCTTTCTTT.

The V gene is TRBV19, the J gene TRBJ2-1; 8 bases align to TRBD2. The germline gives CDR1 LNHDA, CDR2 SQIVND (reference sequence). J was trimmed by 3 bases and V by 6 bases; bases with no gene match: 4. The CDR3 consists of 14 residues. The CDR3 DNA sequence: TGTGCCAGTAGCGGGGGGGAGATCTACAATGAGCAGTTCTTC. Residues: CASSGGEIYNEQFF. The variable domain in full, completed from reference TRBV19 and TRBJ2-1, reads DGGITQSPKYLFRKEGQNVTLSCEQNLNHDAMYWYRQDPGQGLRLIYYSQIVNDFQKGDIAEGYSVSREKKESFPLTVTSAQKNPTAFYLCASSGGEIYNEQFFGPGTRLTVL.

This clone came up once. The CDR3 coding sequence is TGTGCCAGCAGCTTAGCGGGCGGGGGCCAAGAGACCCAGTACTTC. This gives the protein CASSLAGGGQETQYF. J is TRBJ2-5 and V is TRBV7-7, with TRBD2 identical over 7 bases. The CDR3 is 15 amino acids. Looked up from germline, CDR1 is SSHAT and CDR2 is FNYEAQ (reference sequence). J lost 1 base, V lost 0 bases, and 2 bases had no gene match.

The chain carries TRBV10-3 and TRBJ2-7; maybe TRBD2 (6 bases). The CDR3 totals 15 residues. V lost 4 bases to trimming and J lost 0 bases, with 13 bases between them. Germline V CDR1 and CDR2: ENHRY, SYGVKD. CDR3 sequence reads: CAISGGLPNSYEQYF. CDR3 DNA: TGTGCCATCAGTGGGGGACTCCCTAACTCCTACGAGCAGTACTTC.

V is TRBV10-3 and J is TRBJ2-2; 8 bases match TRBD2. This CDR3 has 14 residues. The V and J ends lost 5 bases and 5 bases, in that order; junction bases with no gene match: 4. Germline assignment: CDR1 ENHRY and CDR2 SYGVKD. CDR3 DNA sequence: TGTGCCATCAGTAGCGGGAGTGGTACCGGGGAGCTGTTTTTT. The encoded protein is CAISSGSGTGELFF.

This clone has only one observation. The chain combines TRBV7-2 with TRBJ2-3; no firm D call. Germline-derived CDR1 and CDR2 are SGHTA and FQGNSA. With 4 bases removed from V and 4 bases from J, the gap between germline ends came to 6 bases. The CDR3 sequence is 12 residues long. As DNA, the CDR3 is TGTGCCAGCAGCTACCGGGCAGATACGCAGTATTTT. Its translation: CASSYRADTQYF.

V and J are TRBV4-3 and TRBJ2-2, with a tentative D call TRBD1 (5 bases). The CDR3 is 14 residues long. Germline assignment: CDR1 LGHNA and CDR2 YSLEER. V was cut by 3 bases and J by 8 bases, with 13 bases left in between. The CDR3: CASSQVTGVGELFF. DNA for the CDR3: TGCGCCAGCAGCCAGGTCACAGGAGTGGGGGAGCTGTTTTTT.

J is TRBJ2-3 and V is TRBV15; the D gene is possibly TRBD2 (6 bases). This CDR3 is built from 16 residues. Germline CDR1 LNHNV, CDR2 YYDKDF (reference sequence). V lost 5 bases and J lost 0, with 15 bases in between. CDR3 DNA: TGTGCCACCAGCTCACGTCGGGGGTTGAGCACAGATACGCAGTATTTT. It codes for CATSSRRGLSTDTQYF.

The rearrangement links TRBV27 to TRBJ2-3; a possible D gene is TRBD2 (6 bases). The CDR3 has 16 amino acids. Looked up from germline, CDR1 is MNHEY and CDR2 is SMNVEV (reference sequence). V was shortened by 5 bases and J by 0 bases, with 15 bases between the two germline ends. The CDR3, as DNA: TGTGCCAGCAGTCCCCGAACCGGGACTAGCACAGATACGCAGTATTTT. Translated: CASSPRTGTSTDTQYF.

A word on this clone: The same CDR3 can be traced to other DNA sequences in this sample. This chain links TRBV29-1 with TRBJ2-3; a possible D gene is TRBD2 (7 bases). Per the germline V gene, CDR1 is SQVTM and CDR2 is ANQGSEA. This CDR3 has 15 amino acids. V was clipped by 3 bases and J by 0 bases, with 13 bases between them. In DNA, the CDR3 is TGCAGCGTTGAGAGGGGGGGTCTTAGCACAGATACGCAGTATTTT. Residues: CSVERGGLSTDTQYF.

The chain carries TRBV5-7 and TRBJ2-7, with TRBD2 matching 10 bases. TRBV5-7 is an ORF for which the function is uncertain. The junction had 4 bases not matched to a gene; V was cut back by 4 bases and J by 0 bases. This CDR3 has 15 amino acids. Here the CDR3 reads CASSPSSGSSYEQYF. DNA for the CDR3: TGTGCCAGCAGCCCCTCTAGCGGGAGCTCCTACGAGCAGTACTTC.

This chain joins TRBV5-1 and TRBJ2-7; maybe TRBD1 (5 bases). This CDR3 is 15 amino acids long. In germline, CDR1 is SGHRS, CDR2 YFSETQ. Trimming shortened V by 1 base and J by 1 base, and 12 bases separated the two germline ends. CDR3 coding DNA: TGCGCCAGCAGCTTGCCGGCAGGGTCATCCTACGAGCAGTACTTC. It translates to CASSLPAGSSYEQYF.